This TCR beta chain was found in a study of shared clonotypes between healthy human individuals. V was pared by 8 bases and J by 1 base, with 6 bases between. Germline CDR1 and CDR2: WSHSY and SAAADI. The length of the CDR3 is 11 residues. Study-wide points: Among non-shared clonotypes, generation probabilities were lower than among those shared by all four donors. A handful of donors shared approximately 5% of their naive CD4 clonotypes.

Clones were sequenced by immunoSEQ multiplex PCR, and TCRdb holds only the in-frame ones, with some missing. The sample includes millions of clones, over 85% of them seen just once. Details on this clone: Its antigen is unknown.

The sequence was obtained from a man aged 18 to 29 in good health. Some clones in this sample may be carry-over from other donors' samples. Sequenced sample: naive CD4+ T cells from PBMCs. Subset noted: CD45RA+ positively selected. The genes are TRBV10-2 and TRBJ2-7; a possible D gene is TRBD2 (6 bases). The CDR3 region is CASGTSYEQYF. In DNA, the CDR3 is TGCGCCAGCGGGACTTCCTACGAGCAGTACTTC.